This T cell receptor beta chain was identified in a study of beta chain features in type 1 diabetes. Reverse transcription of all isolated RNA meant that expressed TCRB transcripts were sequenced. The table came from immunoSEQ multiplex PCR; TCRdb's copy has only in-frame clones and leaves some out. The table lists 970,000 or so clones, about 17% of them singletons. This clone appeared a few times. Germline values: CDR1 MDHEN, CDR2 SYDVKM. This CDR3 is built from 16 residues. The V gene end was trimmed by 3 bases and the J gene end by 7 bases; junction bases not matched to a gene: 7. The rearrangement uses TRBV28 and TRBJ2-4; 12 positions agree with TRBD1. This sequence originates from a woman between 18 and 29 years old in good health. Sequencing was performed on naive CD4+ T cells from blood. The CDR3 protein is CASSFSGTGGLNIQYF. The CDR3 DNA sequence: TGTGCCAGCAGTTTCTCCGGGACAGGGGGCTTGAACATTCAGTACTTC.